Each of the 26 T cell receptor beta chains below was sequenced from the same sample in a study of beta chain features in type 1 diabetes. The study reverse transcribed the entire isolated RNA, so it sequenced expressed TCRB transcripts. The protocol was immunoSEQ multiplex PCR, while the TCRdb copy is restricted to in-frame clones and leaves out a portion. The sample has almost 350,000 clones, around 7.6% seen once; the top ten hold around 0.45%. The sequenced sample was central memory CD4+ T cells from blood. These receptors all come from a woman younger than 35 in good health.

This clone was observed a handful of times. The CDR3 DNA is TGTGCCAGCAGCTTAGCGCGGCCACAGGGGGCAGGAAACACCATATATTTT. Amino acids: CASSLARPQGAGNTIYF. The chain couples TRBV7-2 to TRBJ1-3, with 9 bases aligning to TRBD1. The CDR3 loop spans 17 amino acids. Germline values: CDR1 SGHTA, CDR2 FQGNSA. V shed 0 bases, J shed 4 bases, and the junction held 7 bases outside the gene matches. Filled out from reference TRBV7-2 and TRBJ1-3, the complete variable domain reads GAGVSQSPSNKVTEKGKDVELRCDPISGHTALYWYRQSLGQGLEFLIYFQGNSAPDKSGLPSDRFSAERTGGSVSTLTIQRTQQEDSAVYLCASSLARPQGAGNTIYFGEGSWLTVV.

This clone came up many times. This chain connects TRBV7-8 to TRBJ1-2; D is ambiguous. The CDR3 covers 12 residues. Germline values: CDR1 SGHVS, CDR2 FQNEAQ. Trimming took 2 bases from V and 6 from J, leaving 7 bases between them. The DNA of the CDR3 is TGTGCCAGCAGCTTATATGAGGATGGCTACACCTTC. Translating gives CASSLYEDGYTF. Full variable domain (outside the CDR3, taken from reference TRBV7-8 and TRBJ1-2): GAGVSQSPRYKVAKRGQDVALRCDPISGHVSLFWYQQALGQGPEFLTYFQNEAQLDKSGLPSDRFFAERPEGSVSTLKIQRTQQEDSAVYLCASSLYEDGYTFGSGTRLTVV.

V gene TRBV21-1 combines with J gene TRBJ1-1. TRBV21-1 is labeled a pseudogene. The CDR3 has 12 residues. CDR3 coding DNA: TGTGCCAGCAGCAAAGGGGGGACTGAAGCTTTCTTT. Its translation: CASSKGGTEAFF.

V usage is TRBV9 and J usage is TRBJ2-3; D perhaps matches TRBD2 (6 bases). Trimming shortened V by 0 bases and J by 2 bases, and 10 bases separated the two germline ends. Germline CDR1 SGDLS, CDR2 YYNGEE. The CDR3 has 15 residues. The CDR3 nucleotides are TGTGCCAGCAGCGTAGGGGGCGGGACCACAGATACGCAGTATTTT. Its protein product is CASSVGGGTTDTQYF.

In DNA form, the CDR3 reads TGTGCCAGCAGCCAGCAACTCTCGGAGGGACAGCGCGACGCGCAGTATTTT. This sequence encodes CASSQQLSEGQRDAQYF. The genes are TRBV5-6 and TRBJ2-3; possible D gene TRBD1, 7 bases. Germline CDR1 reads SGHDT; CDR2 reads YYEEEE. The ends were cut back, 4 bases at V and 10 bases at J, with 28 bases in the middle. The CDR3 is made up of 17 amino acids.

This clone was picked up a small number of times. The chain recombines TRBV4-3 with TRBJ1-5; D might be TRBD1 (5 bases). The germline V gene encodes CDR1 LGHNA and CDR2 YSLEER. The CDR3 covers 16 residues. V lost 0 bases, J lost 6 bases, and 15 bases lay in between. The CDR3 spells CASSQDRVGASQPQHF. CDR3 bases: TGCGCCAGCAGCCAAGATCGGGTAGGGGCAAGTCAGCCCCAGCATTTT.

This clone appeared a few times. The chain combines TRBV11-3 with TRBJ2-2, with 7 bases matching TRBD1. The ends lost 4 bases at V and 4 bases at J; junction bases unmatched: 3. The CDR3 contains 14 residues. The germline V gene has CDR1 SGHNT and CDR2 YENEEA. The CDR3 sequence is CASSSYRGTGELFF. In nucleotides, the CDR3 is TGTGCCAGCAGCTCCTACAGGGGCACCGGGGAGCTGTTTTTT.

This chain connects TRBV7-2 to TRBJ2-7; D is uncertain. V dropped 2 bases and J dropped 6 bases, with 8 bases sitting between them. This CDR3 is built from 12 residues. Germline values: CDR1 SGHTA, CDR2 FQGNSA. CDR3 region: CASSLFWGEQYF. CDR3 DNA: TGTGCCAGCAGCTTATTTTGGGGCGAGCAGTACTTC.

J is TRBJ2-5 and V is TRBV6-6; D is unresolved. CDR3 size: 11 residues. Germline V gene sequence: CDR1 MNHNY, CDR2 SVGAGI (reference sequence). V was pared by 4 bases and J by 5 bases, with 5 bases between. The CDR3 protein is CASSSRETQYF. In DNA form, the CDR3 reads TGTGCCAGCAGTTCTCGGGAGACCCAGTACTTC.

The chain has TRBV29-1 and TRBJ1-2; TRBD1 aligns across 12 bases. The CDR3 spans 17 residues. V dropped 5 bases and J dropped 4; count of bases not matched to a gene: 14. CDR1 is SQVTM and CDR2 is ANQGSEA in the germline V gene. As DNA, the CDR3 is TGCAGCGTTAAAAATACGGGACAGGGGGCTGTGAGCTATGGCTACACCTTC. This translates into CSVKNTGQGAVSYGYTF.

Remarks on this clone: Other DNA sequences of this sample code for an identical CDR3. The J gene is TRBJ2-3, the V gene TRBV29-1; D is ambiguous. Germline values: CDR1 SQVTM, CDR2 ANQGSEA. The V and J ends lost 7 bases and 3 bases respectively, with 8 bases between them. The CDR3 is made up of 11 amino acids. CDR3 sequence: CSAVGTDTQYF. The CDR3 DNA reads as TGCAGCGCCGTAGGGACAGATACGCAGTATTTT.

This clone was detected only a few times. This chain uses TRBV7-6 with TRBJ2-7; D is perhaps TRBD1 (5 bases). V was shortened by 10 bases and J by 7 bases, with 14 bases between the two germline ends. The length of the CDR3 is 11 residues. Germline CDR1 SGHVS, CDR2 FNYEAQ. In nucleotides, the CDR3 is TGTGCCACCACCAGGGTAGGGGAGCAGTACTTC. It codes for CATTRVGEQYF.

CDR3 nucleotides: TGTGCCAGCAGTCCGACAGGGTTGGCTAACTATGGCTACACCTTC. Protein: CASSPTGLANYGYTF. V gene TRBV28 combines with J gene TRBJ1-2; 7 nucleotides agree with TRBD1. In germline, CDR1 is MDHEN, CDR2 SYDVKM. The CDR3 is made up of 15 amino acids. V trimming: 5 bases; J trimming: 0 bases; junction bases outside the gene matches: 6.

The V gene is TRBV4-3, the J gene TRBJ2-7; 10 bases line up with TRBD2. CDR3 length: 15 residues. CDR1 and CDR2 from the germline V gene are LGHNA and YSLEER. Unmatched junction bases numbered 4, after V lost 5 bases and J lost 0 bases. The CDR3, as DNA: TGCGCCAGCAGCTACGGACTAGCGGCCTCCTACGAGCAGTACTTC. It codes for CASSYGLAASYEQYF.

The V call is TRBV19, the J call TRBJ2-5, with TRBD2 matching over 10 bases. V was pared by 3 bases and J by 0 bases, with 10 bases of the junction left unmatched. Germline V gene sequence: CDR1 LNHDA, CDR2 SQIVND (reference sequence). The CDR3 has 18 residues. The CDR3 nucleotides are TGTGCCAGTAGTATTTCTAGCGGGAGTCTTGGTTACCAAGAGACCCAGTACTTC. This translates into CASSISSGSLGYQETQYF.

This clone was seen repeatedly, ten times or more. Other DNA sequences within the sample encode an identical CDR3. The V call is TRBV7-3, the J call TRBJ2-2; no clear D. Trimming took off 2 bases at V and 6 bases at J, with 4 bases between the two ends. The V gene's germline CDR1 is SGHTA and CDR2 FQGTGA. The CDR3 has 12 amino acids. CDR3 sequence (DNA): TGTGCCAGCAGCTTAGGGTCCGGGGAGCTGTTTTTT. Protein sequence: CASSLGSGELFF.

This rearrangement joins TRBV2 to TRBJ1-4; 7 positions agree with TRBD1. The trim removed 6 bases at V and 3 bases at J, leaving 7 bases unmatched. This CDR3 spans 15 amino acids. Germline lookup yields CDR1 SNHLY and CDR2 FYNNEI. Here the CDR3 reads CASSFDREANEKLFF. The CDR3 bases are TGTGCCAGCAGCTTCGACAGGGAAGCTAATGAAAAACTGTTTTTT.

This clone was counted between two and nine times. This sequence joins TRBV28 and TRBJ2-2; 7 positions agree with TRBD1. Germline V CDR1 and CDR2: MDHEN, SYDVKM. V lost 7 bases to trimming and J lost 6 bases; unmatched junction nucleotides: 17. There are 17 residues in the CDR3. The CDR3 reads CASTPVRGRKGSGELFF. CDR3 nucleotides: TGTGCCAGCACCCCCGTAAGGGGGCGCAAAGGTTCCGGGGAGCTGTTTTTT.

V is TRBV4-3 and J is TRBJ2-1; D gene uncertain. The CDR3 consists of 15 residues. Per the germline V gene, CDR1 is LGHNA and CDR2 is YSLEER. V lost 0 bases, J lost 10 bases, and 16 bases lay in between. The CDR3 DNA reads TGCGCCAGCAGCCAAGAAGCCCTAGTAATACGGGAGCAGTTCTTC. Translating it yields CASSQEALVIREQFF.

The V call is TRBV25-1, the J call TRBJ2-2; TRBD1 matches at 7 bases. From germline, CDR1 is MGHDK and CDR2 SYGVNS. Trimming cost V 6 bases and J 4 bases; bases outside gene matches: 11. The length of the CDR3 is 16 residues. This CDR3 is CASSGQAGWSTGELFF. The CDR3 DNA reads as TGTGCCAGCAGCGGACAGGCTGGTTGGTCCACCGGGGAGCTGTTTTTT.

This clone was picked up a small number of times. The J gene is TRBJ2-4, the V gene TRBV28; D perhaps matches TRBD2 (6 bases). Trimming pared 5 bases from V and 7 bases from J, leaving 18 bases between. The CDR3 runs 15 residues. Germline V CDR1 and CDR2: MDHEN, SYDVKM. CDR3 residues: CASSPPGSAGNIQYF. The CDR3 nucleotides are TGTGCCAGCAGTCCCCCAGGCTCCGCGGGGAACATTCAGTACTTC.

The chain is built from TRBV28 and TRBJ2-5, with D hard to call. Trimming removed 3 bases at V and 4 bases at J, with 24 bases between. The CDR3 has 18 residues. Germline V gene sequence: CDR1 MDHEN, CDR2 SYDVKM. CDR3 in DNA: TGTGCCAGCAGTTTCCTACATGGACGGATGGCCTTGCGAGAGACCCAGTACTTC. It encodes CASSFLHGRMALRETQYF.

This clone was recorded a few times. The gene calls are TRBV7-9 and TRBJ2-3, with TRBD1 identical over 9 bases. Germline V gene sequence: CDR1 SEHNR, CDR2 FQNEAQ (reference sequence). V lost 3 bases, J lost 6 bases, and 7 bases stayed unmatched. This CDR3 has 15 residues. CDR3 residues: CASSFRDRALDTQYF. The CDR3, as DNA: TGTGCCAGCAGCTTCCGGGACAGGGCATTGGATACGCAGTATTTT.

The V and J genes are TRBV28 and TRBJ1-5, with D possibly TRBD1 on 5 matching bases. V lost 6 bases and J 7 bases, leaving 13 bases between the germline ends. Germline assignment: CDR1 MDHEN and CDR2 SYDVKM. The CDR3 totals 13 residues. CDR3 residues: CASSFGARQPQHF. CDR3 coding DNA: TGTGCCAGCAGCTTCGGGGCCAGACAGCCCCAGCATTTT.

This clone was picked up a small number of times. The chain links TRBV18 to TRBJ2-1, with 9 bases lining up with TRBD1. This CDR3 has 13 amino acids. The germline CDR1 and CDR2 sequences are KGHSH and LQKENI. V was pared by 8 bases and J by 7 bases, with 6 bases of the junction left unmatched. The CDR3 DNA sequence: TGTGCCAGCACCCCCGGGACAGGGAATGAGCAGTTCTTC. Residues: CASTPGTGNEQFF. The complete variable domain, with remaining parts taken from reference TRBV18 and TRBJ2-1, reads NAGVMQNPRHLVRRRGQEARLRCSPMKGHSHVYWYRQLPEEGLKFMVYLQKENIIDESGMPKERFSAEFPKEGPSILRIQQVVRGDSAAYFCASTPGTGNEQFFGPGTRLTVL.

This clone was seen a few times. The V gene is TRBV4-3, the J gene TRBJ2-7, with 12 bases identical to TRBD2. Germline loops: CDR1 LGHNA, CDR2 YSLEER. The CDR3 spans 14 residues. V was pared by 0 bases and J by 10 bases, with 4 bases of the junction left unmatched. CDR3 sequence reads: CASSQDRTSGIQYF. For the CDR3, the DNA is TGCGCCAGCAGCCAAGACAGGACTAGCGGGATTCAGTACTTC.